This TCR beta chain was recorded in a study of blood T cell repertoires in COVID-19. The overall study: Sites across the United States, Italy and Spain contributed samples from acute and convalescent COVID-19. PBMCs, B-cell-depleted T cells, or T cells were the source of the cDNA or gDNA that made up the material.

This CDR3 is built from 15 residues. Looked up from germline, CDR1 is SEHNR and CDR2 is FQNEAQ (reference sequence). Deletions cut 5 bases from V and 6 bases from J, with 17 bases between. Profiling relied on immunoSEQ multiplex PCR, and the TCRdb table lists in-frame clones only, not all of them. The sample yields tens of thousands of clones, about 86% seen once. The sample was peripheral blood. The TCR was taken from a human donor in a cohort sampled during active COVID-19. The J gene is TRBJ2-1, the V gene TRBV7-9; tentatively, D is TRBD2 (5 bases). CDR3 coding DNA: TGTGCCAGCAGCAGTATAACGGTAGCGCGCAATGAGCAGTTCTTC. Protein sequence: CASSSITVARNEQFF.